Presented here are 16 T cell receptor beta chains from one specimen sequenced in a study of patients and donors after allogeneic stem cell transplantation. MiXCR, applied by TCRdb to the RT-PCR reads, yields one record per CDR3 protein. The sample has more than 850,000 distinct CDR3 sequences, approximately 19% seen once; the top ten hold approximately 5.9%. Sequencing was carried out using blood, either unsorted or a sorted T cell fraction (not recorded which). These receptors came from a human donor who was either an allogeneic HSCT recipient or a stem cell or donor lymphocyte infusion donor (not recorded which). It is not recorded whose cells these are; they may come from a transplant donor.

The gene calls are TRBV18 and TRBJ2-3; no clear D gene. Germline CDR1 KGHSH, CDR2 LQKENI. V was clipped by 3 bases and J by 2 bases, with 15 bases between them. The CDR3 runs 16 residues. This chain's CDR3 is CASSPLPGRNTDTQYF. For the CDR3, the DNA is TGTGCCAGCTCACCCCTACCGGGCAGGAACACAGATACGCAGTATTTT.

This clonotype was counted a few times. The chain links TRBV7-8 to TRBJ2-3; no clear D gene. The CDR3 sequence is 14 residues long. CDR1 and CDR2 (germline): SGHVS, FQNEAQ. Trimming cost V 3 bases and J 4 bases, with 11 bases left between them. The CDR3 protein is CASSFQALADTQYF. DNA of the CDR3: TGTGCCAGCAGCTTCCAGGCTCTTGCAGATACGCAGTATTTT.

This clonotype was picked up a small number of times. The genes are TRBV12-3 or TRBV12-4 and TRBJ1-2; no reliable D call. The CDR3 sequence is 17 residues long. Deletions cut 6 bases from V and 2 bases from J, with 22 bases between. The CDR3 sequence is CASSPGVSGSFNYGYTF. The CDR3 DNA reads TGTGCCAGCAGCCCCGGGGTATCGGGGAGTTTCAACTATGGCTACACCTTC.

There are a few counts of this clonotype. V is TRBV18 and J is TRBJ2-1; 9 bases line up with TRBD1. The V gene end was trimmed by 4 bases and the J gene end by 2 bases; junction bases not matched to a gene: 6. The length of the CDR3 is 16 residues. Germline loops: CDR1 KGHSH, CDR2 LQKENI. CDR3 in DNA: TGTGCCAGCTCACAGGGACAGGGCGGCCCCTACAATGAGCAGTTCTTC. Protein: CASSQGQGGPYNEQFF.

The table lists this clonotype with many counts. This rearrangement joins TRBV12-3 or TRBV12-4 to TRBJ2-5; tentative D call: TRBD2 (6 bases). V lost 3 bases, J lost 7 bases, and 18 bases lay in between. This CDR3 spans 15 amino acids. Here the CDR3 reads CASSLIRDRGWTQYF. For the CDR3, the DNA is TGTGCCAGCAGTTTGATTAGGGACCGGGGGTGGACCCAGTACTTC.

This chain links TRBV24-1 with TRBJ2-3; maybe TRBD1 (5 bases). The CDR3 runs 17 residues. V dropped 3 bases and J dropped 6 bases, with 21 bases sitting between them. Germline CDR1 reads KGHDR; CDR2 reads SFDVKD. The CDR3 DNA is TGTGCCACCAGTGATCTGCCAGACAGTGGGTTTTCGGATACGCAGTATTTT. It codes for CATSDLPDSGFSDTQYF.

The sample holds many counts of this clonotype. CDR3 DNA sequence: TGCAGCGTTGAAGACCCAGATAACTATGGCTACACCTTC. Translating gives CSVEDPDNYGYTF. The chain links TRBV29-1 to TRBJ1-2; D ambiguous. CDR1 SQVTM and CDR2 ANQGSEA come from the germline V gene. CDR3 length: 13 residues. The germline V and J ends were trimmed by 0 bases and 1 base, with 6 bases remaining between them.

The chain recombines TRBV27 with TRBJ2-3, with D perhaps given as TRBD1 or TRBD2 (5 bases each). The CDR3 length is 13 residues. Germline V gene sequence: CDR1 MNHEY, CDR2 SMNVEV (reference sequence). Trimming took 6 bases from V and 5 from J, leaving 12 bases between them. The CDR3 reads CASSPKRGDTQYF. Written as DNA, the CDR3 is TGTGCCAGCAGCCCAAAGAGGGGAGATACGCAGTATTTT.

This chain uses TRBV9 with TRBJ1-1, with 7 bases lining up with TRBD1. Unmatched junction bases numbered 8, after V lost 2 bases and J lost 1 base. Germline CDR1 and CDR2: SGDLS and YYNGEE. This CDR3 spans 16 amino acids. CDR3 coding DNA: TGTGCCAGCAGCGTGGGGACAGTAATATCGAACACTGAAGCTTTCTTT. Protein product: CASSVGTVISNTEAFF.

The rearrangement links TRBV6-5 to TRBJ2-7, with D perhaps assigned TRBD1 or TRBD2 (5 bases each). From germline, CDR1 is MNHEY and CDR2 SVGAGI. The CDR3 consists of 11 residues. Trimming cost V 5 bases and J 9 bases, with 11 bases left between them. For the CDR3, the DNA is TGTGCCAGCAGTCCAGGGACCGCGCAGTACTTC. This encodes CASSPGTAQYF.

This clonotype was detected ten times or more. The chain links TRBV4-3 to TRBJ2-1; 14 bases are a match to TRBD2. The CDR3 covers 14 residues. The V gene's germline CDR1 is LGHNA and CDR2 YSLEER. The J segment lost 10 bases and the V segment lost 9 bases, leaving 8 bases of the junction unmatched. The CDR3 coding sequence is TGCGCCAGTAGCATTGGGACTAGCGGGGGCGAGCAGTTCTTC. Protein: CASSIGTSGGEQFF.

Only a few counts were recorded for this clonotype. The chain employs TRBV6-1 and TRBJ1-4; no clear D gene. CDR3 size: 14 residues. CDR1 and CDR2 from the germline V gene are MNHNS and SASEGT. V dropped 6 bases and J dropped 5 bases, with 13 bases sitting between them. The CDR3 loop is CASSTPSGNEKLFF. The CDR3 DNA sequence: TGTGCCAGCAGCACTCCCTCGGGCAATGAAAAACTGTTTTTT.

In its sample, this clonotype was seen a few times. DNA for the CDR3: TGTGCCAGCAGTGAAGAGTCGATCACCGGGGAGCTGTTTTTT. Protein: CASSEESITGELFF. The rearrangement uses TRBV2 and TRBJ2-2, with D hard to call. Deletions cut 1 base from V and 4 bases from J, with 7 bases between. The V gene's germline CDR1 is SNHLY and CDR2 FYNNEI. This CDR3 has 14 residues.

CDR3 nucleotide sequence: TGTGCCATCAGTCCTACCCCCCAAACCTACGAGCAGTACTTC. This sequence encodes CAISPTPQTYEQYF. J is TRBJ2-7 and V is TRBV10-3; D is unresolved. This CDR3 contains 14 residues. Germline CDR1 ENHRY, CDR2 SYGVKD. With 5 bases removed from V and 2 bases from J, the gap between germline ends came to 13 bases.

The chain combines TRBV18 with TRBJ2-3; 12 nucleotides agree with TRBD2. Germline loops: CDR1 KGHSH, CDR2 LQKENI. There are 16 residues in the CDR3. Germline trimming cut 6 bases from V and 2 bases from J; bases unmatched to any gene: 6. The CDR3 spells CASSGLAGSLTDTQYF. DNA of the CDR3: TGTGCCAGCTCTGGACTAGCGGGGTCCCTCACAGATACGCAGTATTTT.

J is TRBJ2-5 and V is TRBV7-9, with 12 bases that match TRBD2. The CDR3 spans 17 residues. Germline CDR1 SEHNR, CDR2 FQNEAQ (reference sequence). V was clipped by 5 bases and J by 3 bases; unmatched bases: 10. This CDR3 is CASSPYSSGRAKETQYF. As DNA, the CDR3 is TGTGCCAGCAGCCCATACTCTAGCGGGAGGGCCAAAGAGACCCAGTACTTC. The full variable domain, completed using reference TRBV7-9 and TRBJ2-5, is DTGVSQNPRHKITKRGQNVTFRCDPISEHNRLYWYRQTLGQGPEFLTYFQNEAQLEKSRLLSDRFSAERPKGSFSTLEIQRTEQGDSAMYLCASSPYSSGRAKETQYFGPGTRLLVL.